This passage covers 29 T cell receptor beta chains from one sample sequenced in a study of shared clonotypes between healthy human individuals. Measured with immunoSEQ multiplex PCR; TCRdb has only the in-frame clones, and not every one. The table records about 120,000 clones, 68% of them present only once. The specimen was memory CD8+ T cells sorted from blood. The subset was: CD45RO+ cells pooled with CCR7-negative TemRA cells. The receptors here all came from a woman aged 25 to 39 in good health.

The chain couples TRBV4-1 to TRBJ2-1; the D call may be TRBD1 or TRBD2 (7 bases each). This CDR3 region has 16 residues. V dropped 1 base and J dropped 12 bases, with 22 bases sitting between them. The germline gives CDR1 MGHRA, CDR2 YSYEKL. The CDR3 nucleotides are TGCGCCAGCAGCCAAGTCTTCCAGGGGGGGTTGGATGGGCAGTTCTTC. Translating gives CASSQVFQGGLDGQFF.

V and J are TRBV5-6 and TRBJ2-5; D uncertain. This CDR3 has 15 amino acids. V dropped 0 bases and J dropped 5 bases, with 14 bases sitting between them. Per germline, CDR1 SGHDT and CDR2 YYEEEE. DNA of the CDR3: TGTGCCAGCAGCTTGGCGGGTCCAGCCCGGGAGACCCAGTACTTC. Protein: CASSLAGPARETQYF.

The CDR3 DNA is TGTGCCAGCAGCTTACCCAGACAGGGAGGGACCGGGGAGCTGTTTTTT. Its protein product is CASSLPRQGGTGELFF. The rearrangement joins TRBV11-2 to TRBJ2-2; tentatively, D is TRBD1 or TRBD2 (7 bases each). V lost 2 bases, J lost 5 bases, and 15 bases lay in between. Germline CDR1 reads SGHAT; CDR2 reads FQNNGV. CDR3 length: 16 amino acids.

The CDR3 DNA is TGTGCCAGCAGCTTAACGCCGGGACAGCTAGGCGAGCAGTTCTTC. Translated, it gives CASSLTPGQLGEQFF. J is TRBJ2-1 and V is TRBV7-9; 7 bases match TRBD1. CDR1 is SEHNR and CDR2 is FQNEAQ in the germline V gene (reference sequence). Trimming took 2 bases from V and 10 from J; bases not matched to a gene: 11. The CDR3 spans 15 residues.

The rearrangement joins TRBV9 to TRBJ2-1, with D possibly TRBD1 on 6 matching bases. V lost 2 bases to trimming and J lost 6 bases, with 21 bases between them. The CDR3 is 17 amino acids. Looked up from germline, CDR1 is SGDLS and CDR2 is YYNGEE. The CDR3 is CASSVHSGVAGINEQFF. In nucleotides, the CDR3 is TGTGCCAGCAGCGTCCATTCAGGGGTAGCAGGTATCAATGAGCAGTTCTTC.

This clone occurred many times. V usage is TRBV6-1 and J usage is TRBJ2-6; D possibly uses TRBD1 or TRBD2 (5 bases each). Germline values: CDR1 MNHNS, CDR2 SASEGT. The V end lost 4 bases, the J end lost 8 bases, and 12 bases lay between the germline ends. The CDR3 is 14 amino acids. Here the CDR3 reads CASSGRDETNVLTF. The DNA for the CDR3 is TGTGCCAGCAGTGGCCGGGACGAAACCAACGTCCTGACTTTC.

This sequence joins TRBV5-6 and TRBJ2-1; no definite D call. Trimming stripped 1 base from V and 0 bases from J, with 11 bases between. Germline V lookup: CDR1 SGHDT, CDR2 YYEEEE. This CDR3 is built from 16 residues. The CDR3 DNA reads as TGTGCCAGCAGCTTGATGAATATAACCTCCTACAATGAGCAGTTCTTC. It translates to CASSLMNITSYNEQFF.

The count of this clone is one. This chain joins TRBV5-1 and TRBJ1-2; D is unclear. This CDR3 spans 14 amino acids. CDR1 SGHRS and CDR2 YFSETQ come from the germline V gene. V was cut by 1 base and J by 4 bases, with 11 bases left in between. CDR3 sequence: CASSLFGSAYGYTF. CDR3 DNA sequence: TGCGCCAGCAGCTTGTTTGGGTCTGCCTATGGCTACACCTTC.

This clone was detected only a few times. The V and J genes are TRBV7-2 and TRBJ2-7; TRBD1 agrees at 8 bases. The length of the CDR3 is 15 residues. Trimming at V came to 3 bases and at J to 5 bases, leaving 9 bases not matched to a gene. Germline assignment: CDR1 SGHTA and CDR2 FQGNSA. DNA for the CDR3: TGTGCCAGCAGCTTGTGGACAGGGTCGGATAACGAGCAGTACTTC. It codes for CASSLWTGSDNEQYF.

This clone turned up a few times. The genes are TRBV2 and TRBJ1-5, with 12 bases that match TRBD1. The CDR3 length is 16 residues. CDR1 and CDR2 (germline): SNHLY, FYNNEI. V was pared by 5 bases and J by 4 bases, with 6 bases of the junction left unmatched. The CDR3 coding sequence is TGTGCCAGCAGTCGACCGGGACAGGGGGCTAATCAGCCCCAGCATTTT. Its protein is CASSRPGQGANQPQHF.

This clone was found many times. The chain uses TRBV19 and TRBJ2-5, with D unresolved. The CDR3 is made up of 12 amino acids. Looked up from germline, CDR1 is LNHDA and CDR2 is SQIVND (reference sequence). V lost 5 bases and J 0 bases, leaving 4 bases between the germline ends. The CDR3 region has the DNA TGTGCCAGTAGTTCGTACCAAGAGACCCAGTACTTC. It translates to CASSSYQETQYF.

This chain uses TRBV6-1 with TRBJ1-4; D not certain. Germline-derived CDR1 and CDR2 are MNHNS and SASEGT. V was cut by 3 bases and J by 7 bases, with 15 bases left in between. CDR3 size: 15 residues. The CDR3 DNA is TGTGCCAGCAGTGAGGTCGGGAGGTTCGTTGAAAAACTGTTTTTT. Encoded protein: CASSEVGRFVEKLFF.

The table lists this clone with a count of one. V is TRBV28 and J is TRBJ1-2, with D possibly TRBD1 on 5 matching bases. The CDR3 extends over 15 amino acids. From germline, CDR1 is MDHEN and CDR2 SYDVKM. The V end lost 5 bases, the J end lost 5 bases, and 18 bases lay between the germline ends. The CDR3: CASSLSPGSYYGYTF. Here the CDR3 DNA reads TGTGCCAGCAGTCTAAGCCCAGGGTCCTATTATGGCTACACCTTC.

The chain uses TRBV19 and TRBJ1-1; D is unresolved. CDR1 LNHDA and CDR2 SQIVND come from the germline V gene (reference sequence). This CDR3 has 12 residues. V lost 6 bases and J 11 bases, leaving 16 bases between the germline ends. The chain's CDR3 is CASSLSHGGAFF. The CDR3 DNA follows: TGTGCCAGTAGCCTAAGCCATGGAGGGGCTTTCTTT.

The chain carries TRBV6-4 and TRBJ2-2; the D is unclear. Germline values: CDR1 MRHNA, CDR2 SNTAGT. CDR3 size: 14 residues. V gave up 3 bases and J gave up 5 bases, with 10 bases separating them. The CDR3 loop is CASSESGETGELFF. In DNA, the CDR3 is TGTGCCAGCAGTGAATCAGGAGAAACCGGGGAGCTGTTTTTT.

This chain uses TRBV15 with TRBJ2-1; 7 bases map to TRBD2. The CDR3 is 16 residues long. The V gene's germline CDR1 is LNHNV and CDR2 YYDKDF (reference sequence). After removal of 4 bases from V and 1 base from J, the junction contained 7 bases not matched to a gene. The CDR3 coding sequence is TGTGCCACCAGCATCGCCACGGGAGGATCCTACAATGAGCAGTTCTTC. Encoded protein: CATSIATGGSYNEQFF.

This chain uses TRBV11-2 with TRBJ2-3; D call uncertain. The CDR3 is made up of 12 amino acids. The germline V gene has CDR1 SGHAT and CDR2 FQNNGV. Trimming pared 5 bases from V and 4 bases from J, leaving 7 bases between. Here the CDR3 DNA reads TGTGCCAGCAGCCTGACACCAGATACGCAGTATTTT. This encodes CASSLTPDTQYF.

The V call is TRBV2, the J call TRBJ2-7; D gene ambiguous. CDR1 and CDR2 from the germline V gene are SNHLY and FYNNEI. V was cut by 1 base and J by 2 bases, with 12 bases left in between. The CDR3 is 15 amino acids. The CDR3 loop is CASSEVAGATYEQYF. The CDR3 bases are TGTGCCAGCAGTGAAGTGGCAGGTGCGACCTACGAGCAGTACTTC.

The table lists this clone with a few counts. The gene calls are TRBV10-3 and TRBJ2-7; 8 positions agree with TRBD1. In germline, CDR1 is ENHRY, CDR2 SYGVKD. The CDR3 runs 13 residues. V shed 10 bases, J shed 4 bases, and the junction held 9 bases outside the gene matches. CDR3 residues: CATLGQGKYEQYF. CDR3 nucleotides: TGTGCCACCCTAGGACAGGGAAAATACGAGCAGTACTTC.

Many counts were recorded for this clone. This chain joins TRBV6-4 and TRBJ2-3; a possible D gene is TRBD1 (6 bases). Trimming cost V 4 bases and J 2 bases, with 7 bases left between them. In germline, CDR1 is MRHNA, CDR2 SNTAGT. The CDR3 loop spans 13 amino acids. This CDR3 reads CASSGTATDTQYF. The CDR3 bases are TGTGCCAGCAGTGGGACAGCCACAGATACGCAGTATTTT.

The rearrangement uses TRBV10-2 and TRBJ2-6, with no clear D. The V and J ends lost 0 bases and 0 bases respectively, with 3 bases between them. CDR3 length equals 15 residues. Germline lookup yields CDR1 WSHSY and CDR2 SAAADI. CDR3 coding DNA: TGCGCCAGCAGTGAGTCGTTCTCTGGGGCCAACGTCCTGACTTTC. Encoded protein: CASSESFSGANVLTF.

The genes are TRBV30 and TRBJ2-1, with D perhaps TRBD2 (6 bases). CDR3 length equals 13 residues. The germline gives CDR1 GTSNPN, CDR2 SVGIG (reference sequence). The V end lost 3 bases, the J end lost 7 bases, and 13 bases lay between the germline ends. The chain's CDR3 is CAWRKGTLNEQFF. The CDR3 coding sequence is TGTGCCTGGAGAAAGGGGACTCTGAATGAGCAGTTCTTC.

This clone was seen at least ten times. The chain links TRBV29-1 to TRBJ2-1, with 10 nucleotides matching TRBD2. This CDR3 spans 13 amino acids. Germline V gene data show CDR1 as SQVTM and CDR2 as ANQGSEA. V lost 8 bases, J lost 7 bases, and 8 bases stayed unmatched. The CDR3 DNA sequence: TGCAGCACGAGCGGGAGGGCCCTGAATGAGCAGTTCTTC. Its protein is CSTSGRALNEQFF.

The chain recombines TRBV5-5 with TRBJ2-1; TRBD1 matches 7 bases. V shed 0 bases and J 8 bases; nucleotides not matched to a gene: 11. Germline V CDR1 and CDR2: SGHKS, YYEKEE (reference sequence). The CDR3 has 16 residues. The CDR3 DNA follows: TGTGCCAGCAGCTTGGAGGGCCAGGGGGTCTGGGATGAGCAGTTCTTC. Translated, it gives CASSLEGQGVWDEQFF.

The chain employs TRBV6-1 and TRBJ2-1; TRBD1 aligns across 8 bases. Germline V gene sequence: CDR1 MNHNS, CDR2 SASEGT. There are 17 residues in the CDR3. Trimming at V came to 1 base and at J to 7 bases, leaving 12 bases not matched to a gene. As DNA, the CDR3 is TGTGCCAGCAGTGAAGAGTCCCTATACAGGGGGAGGAATGAGCAGTTCTTC. This sequence encodes CASSEESLYRGRNEQFF.

V gene TRBV25-1 combines with J gene TRBJ2-5; the D gene is possibly TRBD2 (6 bases). This CDR3 is 14 amino acids long. In germline, CDR1 is MGHDK, CDR2 SYGVNS. V was clipped by 1 base and J by 5 bases, with 11 bases between them. The chain's CDR3 is CASSEWAGTETQYF. In nucleotides, the CDR3 is TGTGCCAGCAGTGAATGGGCGGGAACGGAGACCCAGTACTTC. The full variable domain, completed using reference TRBV25-1 and TRBJ2-5, is EADIYQTPRYLVIGTGKKITLECSQTMGHDKMYWYQQDPGMELHLIHYSYGVNSTEKGDLSSESTVSRIRTEHFPLTLESARPSHTSQYLCASSEWAGTETQYFGPGTRLLVL.

This clone was counted between two and nine times. This chain connects TRBV12-2 to TRBJ1-1; the tabulated D call, TRBD1, remains unverified against the DNA. TRBV12-2 is an annotated pseudogene. The CDR3 is 15 residues long. The DNA of the CDR3 is TGTGCAAGTCGCCGACAGGACAGGGCGAACACTGAAGCTTTCTTT. Its protein is CASRRQDRANTEAFF.

The chain links TRBV28 to TRBJ2-3, with 7 bases lining up with TRBD2. The V and J ends lost 2 bases and 3 bases, in that order; junction bases with no gene match: 11. Germline V CDR1 and CDR2: MDHEN, SYDVKM. CDR3 size: 17 residues. In nucleotides, the CDR3 is TGTGCCAGCAGTTTACCCGAGAGCGGGAAGAGGACAGATACGCAGTATTTT. It codes for CASSLPESGKRTDTQYF. Together with reference TRBV28 and TRBJ2-3, the CDR3 gives the full variable domain: DVKVTQSSRYLVKRTGEKVFLECVQDMDHENMFWYRQDPGLGLRLIYFSYDVKMKEKGDIPEGYSVSREKKERFSLILESASTNQTSMYLCASSLPESGKRTDTQYFGPGTRLTVL.

V gene TRBV7-9 combines with J gene TRBJ2-1; possible D gene TRBD2, 5 bases. CDR1 is SEHNR, CDR2 FQNEAQ, per germline (reference sequence). This CDR3 has 14 amino acids. The germline V and J ends were trimmed by 5 bases and 4 bases, with 12 bases remaining between them. The CDR3 loop is CASSPATRYNEQFF. The CDR3, as DNA: TGTGCCAGCAGCCCCGCAACTAGGTACAATGAGCAGTTCTTC.